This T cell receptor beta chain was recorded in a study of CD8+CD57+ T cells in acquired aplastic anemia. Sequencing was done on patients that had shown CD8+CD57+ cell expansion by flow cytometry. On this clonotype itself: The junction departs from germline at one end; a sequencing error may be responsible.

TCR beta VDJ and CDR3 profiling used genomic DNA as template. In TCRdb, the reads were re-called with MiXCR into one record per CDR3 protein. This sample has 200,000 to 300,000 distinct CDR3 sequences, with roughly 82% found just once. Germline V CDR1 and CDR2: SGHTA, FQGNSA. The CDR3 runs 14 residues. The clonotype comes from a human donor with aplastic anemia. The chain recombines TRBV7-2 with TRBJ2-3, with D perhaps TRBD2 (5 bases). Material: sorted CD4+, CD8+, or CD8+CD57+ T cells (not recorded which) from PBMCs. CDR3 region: CASSLASSAQEKHF. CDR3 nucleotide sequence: TGTGCCAGCAGCTTAGCGAGTAGCGCCCAAGAGAAGCATTTT.